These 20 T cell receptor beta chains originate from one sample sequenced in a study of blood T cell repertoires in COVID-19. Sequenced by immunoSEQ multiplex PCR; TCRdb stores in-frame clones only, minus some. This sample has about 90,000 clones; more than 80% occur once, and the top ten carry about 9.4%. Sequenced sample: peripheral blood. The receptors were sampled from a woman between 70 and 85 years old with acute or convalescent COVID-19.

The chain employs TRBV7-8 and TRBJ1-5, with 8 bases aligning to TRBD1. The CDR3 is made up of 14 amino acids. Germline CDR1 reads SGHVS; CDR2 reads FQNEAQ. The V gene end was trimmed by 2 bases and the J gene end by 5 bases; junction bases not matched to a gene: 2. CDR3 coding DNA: TGTGCCAGCAGCTTAACAGGGGGATATCAGCCCCAGCATTTT. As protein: CASSLTGGYQPQHF.

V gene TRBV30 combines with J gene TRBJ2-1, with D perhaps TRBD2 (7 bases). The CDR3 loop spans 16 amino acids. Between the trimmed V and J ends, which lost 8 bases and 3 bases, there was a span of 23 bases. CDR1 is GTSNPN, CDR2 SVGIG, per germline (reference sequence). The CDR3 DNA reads TGTGCCGGAGTAGGGGGAGGGTATTTGAGCTACAATGAGCAGTTCTTC. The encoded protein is CAGVGGGYLSYNEQFF.

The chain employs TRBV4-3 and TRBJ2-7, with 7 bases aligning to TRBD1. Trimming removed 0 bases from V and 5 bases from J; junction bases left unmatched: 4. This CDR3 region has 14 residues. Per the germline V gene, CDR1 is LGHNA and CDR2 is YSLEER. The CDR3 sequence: CASSQETGKHEQYF. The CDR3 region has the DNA TGCGCCAGCAGCCAAGAGACAGGGAAACACGAGCAGTACTTC.

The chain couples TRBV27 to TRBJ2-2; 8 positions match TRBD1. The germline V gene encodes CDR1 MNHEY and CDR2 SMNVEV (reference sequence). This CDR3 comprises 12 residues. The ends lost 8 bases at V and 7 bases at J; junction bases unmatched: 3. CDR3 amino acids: CASQGAGGELFF. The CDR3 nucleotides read TGTGCCAGCCAGGGGGCAGGCGGGGAGCTGTTTTTT.

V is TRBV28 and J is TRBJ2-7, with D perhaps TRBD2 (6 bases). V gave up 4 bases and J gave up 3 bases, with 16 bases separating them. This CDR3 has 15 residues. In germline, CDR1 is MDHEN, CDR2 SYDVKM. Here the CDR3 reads CASSSLGTQDYEQYF. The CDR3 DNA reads TGTGCCAGCAGTTCTCTGGGGACTCAAGACTACGAGCAGTACTTC.

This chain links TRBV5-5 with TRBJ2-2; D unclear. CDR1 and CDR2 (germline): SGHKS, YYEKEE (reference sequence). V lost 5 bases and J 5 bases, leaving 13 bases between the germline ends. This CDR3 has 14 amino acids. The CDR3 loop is CASRRPADTGELFF. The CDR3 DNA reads TGTGCCAGCAGGCGCCCGGCGGATACCGGGGAGCTGTTTTTT. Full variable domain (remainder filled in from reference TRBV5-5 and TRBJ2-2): DAGVTQSPTHLIKTRGQQVTLRCSPISGHKSVSWYQQVLGQGPQFIFQYYEKEERGRGNFPDRFSARQFPNYSSELNVNALLLGDSALYLCASRRPADTGELFFGEGSRLTVL.

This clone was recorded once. The CDR3 region has the DNA TGCGCCAGCAGCGAAACTAGCGGGGCTTACAATGAGCAGTTCTTC. Protein sequence: CASSETSGAYNEQFF. The chain employs TRBV5-1 and TRBJ2-1; 10 bases agree with TRBD2. Germline lookup yields CDR1 SGHRS and CDR2 YFSETQ. This CDR3 has 15 amino acids. Germline trimming cut 4 bases from V and 4 bases from J; bases unmatched to any gene: 5.

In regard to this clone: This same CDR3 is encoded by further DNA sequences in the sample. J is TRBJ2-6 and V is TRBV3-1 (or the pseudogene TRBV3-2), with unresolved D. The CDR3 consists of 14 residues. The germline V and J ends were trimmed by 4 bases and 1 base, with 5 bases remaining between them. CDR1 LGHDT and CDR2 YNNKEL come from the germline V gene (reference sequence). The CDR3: CASSPHSGANVLTF. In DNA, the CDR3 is TGTGCCAGCAGCCCCCATTCTGGGGCCAACGTCCTGACTTTC.

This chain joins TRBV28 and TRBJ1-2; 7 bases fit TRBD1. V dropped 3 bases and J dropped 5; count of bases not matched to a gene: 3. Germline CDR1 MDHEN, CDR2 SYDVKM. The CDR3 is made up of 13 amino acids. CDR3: CASSLGGQYGYTF. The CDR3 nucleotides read TGTGCCAGCAGTTTGGGGGGACAGTATGGCTACACCTTC.

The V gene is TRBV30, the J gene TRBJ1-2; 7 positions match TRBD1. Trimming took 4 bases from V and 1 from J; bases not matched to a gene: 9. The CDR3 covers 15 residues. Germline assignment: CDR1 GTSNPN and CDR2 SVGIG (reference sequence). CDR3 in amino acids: CAWTRAQGVNYGYTF. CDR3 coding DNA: TGTGCCTGGACCCGTGCCCAGGGGGTTAACTATGGCTACACCTTC.

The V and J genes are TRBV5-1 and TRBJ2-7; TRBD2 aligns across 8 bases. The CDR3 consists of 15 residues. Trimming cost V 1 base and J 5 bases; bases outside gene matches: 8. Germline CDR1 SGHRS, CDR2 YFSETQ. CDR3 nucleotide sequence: TGCGCCAGCAGCTTGAGAGCGGGAGCTATGAACGAGCAGTACTTC. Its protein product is CASSLRAGAMNEQYF.

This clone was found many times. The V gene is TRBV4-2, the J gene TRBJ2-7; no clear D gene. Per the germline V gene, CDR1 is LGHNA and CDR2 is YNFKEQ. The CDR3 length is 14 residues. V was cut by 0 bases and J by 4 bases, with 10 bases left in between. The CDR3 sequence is CASSQDNEVYEQYF. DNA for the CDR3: TGTGCCAGCAGCCAAGATAACGAGGTGTACGAGCAGTACTTC.

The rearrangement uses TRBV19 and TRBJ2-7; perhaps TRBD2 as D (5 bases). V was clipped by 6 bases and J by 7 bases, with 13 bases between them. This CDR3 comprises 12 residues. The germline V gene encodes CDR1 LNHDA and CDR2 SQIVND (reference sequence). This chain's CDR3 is CASSREGWEQYF. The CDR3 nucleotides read TGTGCCAGTAGCCGAGAGGGCTGGGAGCAGTACTTC.

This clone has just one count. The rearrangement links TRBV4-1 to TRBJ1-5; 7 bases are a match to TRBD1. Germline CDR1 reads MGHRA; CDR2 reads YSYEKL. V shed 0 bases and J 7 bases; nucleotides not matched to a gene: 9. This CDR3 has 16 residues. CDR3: CASSQDSDRVGQPQHF. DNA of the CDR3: TGCGCCAGCAGCCAAGATTCCGACAGGGTCGGCCAGCCCCAGCATTTT.

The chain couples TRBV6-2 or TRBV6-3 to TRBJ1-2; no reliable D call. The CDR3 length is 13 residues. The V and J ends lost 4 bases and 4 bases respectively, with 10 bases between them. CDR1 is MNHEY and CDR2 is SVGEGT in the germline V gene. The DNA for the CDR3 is TGTGCCAGCAGTTTAGGCGGACTCTATGGCTACACCTTC. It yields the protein CASSLGGLYGYTF.

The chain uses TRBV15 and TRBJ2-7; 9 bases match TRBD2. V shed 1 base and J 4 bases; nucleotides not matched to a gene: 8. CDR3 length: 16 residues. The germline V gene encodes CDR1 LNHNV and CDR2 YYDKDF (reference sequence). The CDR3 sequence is CATSRVPAGGSYEQYF. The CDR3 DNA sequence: TGTGCCACCAGCAGAGTCCCAGCGGGAGGTTCTTACGAGCAGTACTTC. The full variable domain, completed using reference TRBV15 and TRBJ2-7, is DAMVIQNPRYQVTQFGKPVTLSCSQTLNHNVMYWYQQKSSQAPKLLFHYYDKDFNNEADTPDNFQSRRPNTSFCFLDIRSPGLGDTAMYLCATSRVPAGGSYEQYFGPGTRLTVT.

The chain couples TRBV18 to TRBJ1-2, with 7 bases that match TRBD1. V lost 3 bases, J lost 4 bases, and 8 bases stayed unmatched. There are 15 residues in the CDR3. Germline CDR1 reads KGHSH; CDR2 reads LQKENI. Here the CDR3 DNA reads TGTGCCAGCTCACCCTATGAGGGGGCGGGCTATGGCTACACCTTC. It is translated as CASSPYEGAGYGYTF.

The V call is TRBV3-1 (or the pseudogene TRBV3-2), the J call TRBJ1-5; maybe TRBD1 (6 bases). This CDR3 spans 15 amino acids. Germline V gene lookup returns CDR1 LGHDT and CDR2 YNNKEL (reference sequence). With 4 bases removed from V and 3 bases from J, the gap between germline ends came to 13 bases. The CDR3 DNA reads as TGTGCCAGCAGCCCAACTACAGGGCCCAATCAGCCCCAGCATTTT. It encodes CASSPTTGPNQPQHF.

In DNA, the CDR3 is TGCAGCGGGGGGACAGGGCTCGAGCAGTACTTC. It codes for CSGGTGLEQYF. The chain joins TRBV29-1 to TRBJ2-7; 9 bases are shared with TRBD1. The CDR3 length is 11 residues. With V trimmed by 7 bases and J by 6 bases, 4 bases remained unmatched. Germline lookup yields CDR1 SQVTM and CDR2 ANQGSEA.

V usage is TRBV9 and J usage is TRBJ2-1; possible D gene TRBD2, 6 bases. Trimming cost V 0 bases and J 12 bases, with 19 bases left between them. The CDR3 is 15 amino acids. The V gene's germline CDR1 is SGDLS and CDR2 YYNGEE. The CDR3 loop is CASSVDPSGVAGQFF. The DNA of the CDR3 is TGTGCCAGCAGCGTAGATCCGTCGGGGGTAGCTGGGCAGTTCTTC.